The rows below give T cell receptor beta chains drawn from one sample of a study of cytomegalovirus exposure and HLA in healthy donors. Using immunoSEQ multiplex PCR, the repertoire was profiled, and TCRdb retains in-frame clones only, with some absent. The table includes under 200,000 clones, around 84% detected once. Sequencing was done on a sample of PBMCs. All receptors come from a woman in her late teens or twenties in good health and CMV-seronegative. CDR3s include the opening cysteine and the closing phenylalanine or tryptophan. A D gene is named only where the DNA matches it firmly. Size tells how often a clone was seen (once, few, many) or the class of an expanded clone, and some rows leave it out.

D | J | length | V | size | DNA | CDR3
TRBD2 | TRBJ2-1 | 15 | TRBV9 | few | TGTGCCAGCAACTCGGGGGGGAGCTCCTACAATGAGCAGTTCTTC | CASNSGGSSYNEQFF
- | TRBJ2-3 | 17 | TRBV7-2 | - | TGTGCCAGCAGCTTAGTTCTTGGGGGGAGAGGGACAGATACGCAGTATTTT | CASSLVLGGRGTDTQYF
TRBD1 | TRBJ2-3 | 16 | TRBV19 | - | TGTGCCAGTACCTCACAAACAGGGGGACCCCGGGATACGCAGTATTTT | CASTSQTGGPRDTQYF
- | TRBJ2-5 | 11 | TRBV5-4 | - | TGTGCCAGCGGGGGCGCGGAGACCCAGTACTTC | CASGGAETQYF
TRBD1 | TRBJ2-4 | 14 | TRBV7-2 | - | TGTGCCAGCAGGGGGACAGTAGCCAAAAACATTCAGTACTTC | CASRGTVAKNIQYF
TRBD1 | TRBJ1-1 | 16 | TRBV6-6 | - | TGTGCCAGCAGTTACCCCCAGGACAGGGAAGTGTCTGAAGCTTTCTTT | CASSYPQDREVSEAFF
- | TRBJ2-3 | 11 | TRBV19 | - | TGTGCCAGTAGTATCTCAGATACGCAGTATTTT | CASSISDTQYF
TRBD2 | TRBJ2-1 | 13 | TRBV30 | - | TGTGCCTGGAGTCTACTAGCGGACAATGAGCAGTTCTTC | CAWSLLADNEQFF
- | TRBJ1-1 | 18 | TRBV7-6 | - | TGTGCCAGCAGCTTAGATAGGTCGGGCGGGGGGCTGAACACTGAAGCTTTCTTT | CASSLDRSGGGLNTEAFF
- | TRBJ2-7 | 13 | TRBV11-3 | once | TGTGCCAGCAGCATCCGGGACAACTACGAGCAGTACTTC | CASSIRDNYEQYF
- | TRBJ2-1 | 15 | TRBV6-5 | - | TGTGCCAGCAGTTACTCGACTCAGGGGGGTAATGAGCAGTTCTTC | CASSYSTQGGNEQFF
TRBD2 | TRBJ2-1 | 17 | TRBV7-2 | - | TGTGCCAGCAGCTTAGCAGCCCCGGGACTCCGGGAGGGTGAGCAGTTCTTC | CASSLAAPGLREGEQFF
TRBD1 | TRBJ2-7 | 14 | TRBV28 | - | TGTGCCAGCAGTTCCCGGGACAGGGTCCACGAGCAGTACTTC | CASSSRDRVHEQYF
- | TRBJ2-2 | 16 | TRBV11-2 | once | TGTGCCAGCAGCTCCTTTGGTGGGGGGAGTACCGGGGAGCTGTTTTTT | CASSSFGGGSTGELFF
TRBD1 | TRBJ2-7 | 15 | TRBV27 | - | TGTGCCAGCAGTTTAAACGGGGACAGGGTGTACGAGCAGTACTTC | CASSLNGDRVYEQYF
- | TRBJ2-3 | 16 | TRBV6-4 | few | TGTGCCAGCAGTGACCCAATCAGGGCTTCCACAGATACGCAGTATTTT | CASSDPIRASTDTQYF
- | TRBJ1-4 | 13 | TRBV6-5 | few | TGTGCCAGCAGTCCCACCCGGAATGAAAAACTGTTTTTT | CASSPTRNEKLFF
TRBD1 | TRBJ1-5 | 15 | TRBV28 | - | TGTGCCAGCCTATTTAGGTGGACAGGGTATCAGCCCCAGCATTTT | CASLFRWTGYQPQHF
- | TRBJ2-1 | 16 | TRBV7-9 | - | TGTGCCAGCAGCTTAACGGTGACAGCGTCCTACAATGAGCAGTTCTTC | CASSLTVTASYNEQFF
- | TRBJ1-3 | 17 | TRBV5-1 | - | TGCGCCAGCAGCTTGGACCAGGAAGTCCTCTCTGGAAACACCATATATTTT | CASSLDQEVLSGNTIYF
TRBD2 | TRBJ2-7 | 14 | TRBV6-5 | once | TGTGCCAGCAGTTATCGGGAGGGAACCTACGAGCAGTACTTC | CASSYREGTYEQYF
TRBD2 | TRBJ2-1 | 16 | TRBV6-5 | - | TGTGCCAGCAGTTACCTAAGCGGGGGGGCCGACAATGAGCAGTTCTTC | CASSYLSGGADNEQFF
- | TRBJ2-4 | 15 | TRBV28 | - | TGTGCCAGCAGTACGGAGGGTGGGGCCAAAAACATTCAGTACTTC | CASSTEGGAKNIQYF
- | TRBJ1-6 | 15 | TRBV2 | - | TGTGCCAGCAGGAGGACAGACTCCTATAATTCACCCCTCCACTTT | CASRRTDSYNSPLHF
- | TRBJ2-1 | 15 | TRBV10-1 | - | TGCGCCAGCAGTTCCGGGGGTGTACGGTTCAATGAGCAGTTCTTC | CASSSGGVRFNEQFF
- | TRBJ2-1 | 15 | TRBV29-1 | - | TGCAGCGTTGAACACTTAAGCGGAGTATACAATGAGCAGTTCTTC | CSVEHLSGVYNEQFF